Sequencing of this T cell receptor beta chain was carried out in a study of blood T cell repertoires in COVID-19. Study in general: Samples taken during acute and convalescent COVID-19 were collected in the United States, Italy and Spain. The analysed material was cDNA or gDNA that came from T cells, B-cell-depleted T cells, or PBMCs.

Original data processing: Quantification of nucleated cells was approximated via reference gene primer amplification. The table came from immunoSEQ multiplex PCR; TCRdb's copy has only in-frame clones and leaves some out. V, J and clone size are taken as reported in that table, and D and trimming were inferred from the DNA itself. This table holds 200,000 to 300,000 clones, 87% found once. Germline values: CDR1 SGHRS, CDR2 YFSETQ. This CDR3 has 13 amino acids. V gave up 5 bases and J gave up 8 bases; unmatched junction bases: 8. To note about this clone: At the DNA level, this CDR3 is encoded by other sequences in the same sample as well.

The chain joins TRBV5-1 to TRBJ1-2; 8 bases map to TRBD1. The source is a man aged 55 to 70 who had recovered from COVID-19. Sample: peripheral blood. The CDR3 loop is CASRTQGARGYTF. DNA for the CDR3: TGCGCCAGCAGAACTCAGGGGGCAAGAGGCTACACCTTC.